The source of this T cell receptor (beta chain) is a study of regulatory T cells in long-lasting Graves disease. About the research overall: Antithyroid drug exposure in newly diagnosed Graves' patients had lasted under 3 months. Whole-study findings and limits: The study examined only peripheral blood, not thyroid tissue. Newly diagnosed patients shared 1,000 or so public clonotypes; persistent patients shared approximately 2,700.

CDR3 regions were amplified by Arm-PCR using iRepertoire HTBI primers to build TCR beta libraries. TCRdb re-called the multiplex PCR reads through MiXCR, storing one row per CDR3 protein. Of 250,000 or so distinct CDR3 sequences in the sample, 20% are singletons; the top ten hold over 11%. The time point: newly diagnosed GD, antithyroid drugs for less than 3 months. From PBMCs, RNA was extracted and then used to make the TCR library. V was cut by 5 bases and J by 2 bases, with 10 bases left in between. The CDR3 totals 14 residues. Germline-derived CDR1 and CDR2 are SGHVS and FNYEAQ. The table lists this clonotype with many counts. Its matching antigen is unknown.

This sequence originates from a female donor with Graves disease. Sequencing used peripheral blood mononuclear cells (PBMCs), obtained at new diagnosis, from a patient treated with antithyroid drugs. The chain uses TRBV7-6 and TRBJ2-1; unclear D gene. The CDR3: CASSPVDTYNEQFF. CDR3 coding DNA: TGTGCCAGCAGCCCTGTGGATACCTACAATGAGCAGTTCTTC.